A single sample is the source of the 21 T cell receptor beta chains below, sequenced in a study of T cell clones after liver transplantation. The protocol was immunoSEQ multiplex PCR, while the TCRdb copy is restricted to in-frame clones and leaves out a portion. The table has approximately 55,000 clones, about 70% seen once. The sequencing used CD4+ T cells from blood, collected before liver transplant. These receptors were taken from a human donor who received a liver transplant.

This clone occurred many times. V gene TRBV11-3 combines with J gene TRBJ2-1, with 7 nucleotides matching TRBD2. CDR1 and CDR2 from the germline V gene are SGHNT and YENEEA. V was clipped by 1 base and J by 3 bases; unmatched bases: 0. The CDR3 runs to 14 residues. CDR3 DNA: TGTGCCAGCAGCTTAGCGGGGGGCTACAATGAGCAGTTCTTC. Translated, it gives CASSLAGGYNEQFF.

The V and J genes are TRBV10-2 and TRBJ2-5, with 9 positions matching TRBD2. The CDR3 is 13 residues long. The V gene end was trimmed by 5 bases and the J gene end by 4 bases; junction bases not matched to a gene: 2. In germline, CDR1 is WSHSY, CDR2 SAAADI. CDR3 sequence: CASSSGGLETQYF. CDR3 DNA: TGCGCCAGCAGTAGCGGGGGGCTAGAGACCCAGTACTTC.

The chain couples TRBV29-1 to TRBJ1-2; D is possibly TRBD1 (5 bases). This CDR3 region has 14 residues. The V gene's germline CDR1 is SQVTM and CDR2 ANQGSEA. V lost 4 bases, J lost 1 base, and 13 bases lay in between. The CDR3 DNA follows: TGCAGCGTTGGGCAGGGCCGATTTAACTATGGCTACACCTTC. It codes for CSVGQGRFNYGYTF.

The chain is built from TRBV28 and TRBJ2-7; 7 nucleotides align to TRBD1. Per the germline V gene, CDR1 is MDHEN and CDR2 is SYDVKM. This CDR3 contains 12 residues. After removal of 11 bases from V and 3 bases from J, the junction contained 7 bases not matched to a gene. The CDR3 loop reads CASTGTFYEQYF. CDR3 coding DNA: TGTGCCTCGACAGGGACCTTCTACGAGCAGTACTTC.

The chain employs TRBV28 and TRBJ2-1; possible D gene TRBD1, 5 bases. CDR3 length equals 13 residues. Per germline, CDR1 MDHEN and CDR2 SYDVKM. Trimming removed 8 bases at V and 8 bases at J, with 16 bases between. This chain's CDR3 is CASLQQGRDEQFF. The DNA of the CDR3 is TGTGCCAGCCTTCAGCAGGGAAGGGATGAGCAGTTCTTC.

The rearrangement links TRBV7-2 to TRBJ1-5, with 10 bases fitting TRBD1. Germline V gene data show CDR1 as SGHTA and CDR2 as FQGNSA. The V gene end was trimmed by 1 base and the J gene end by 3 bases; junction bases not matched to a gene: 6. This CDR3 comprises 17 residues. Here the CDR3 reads CASSLVSGTGANQPQHF. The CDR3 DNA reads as TGTGCCAGCAGCTTAGTATCCGGGACAGGGGCCAATCAGCCCCAGCATTTT.

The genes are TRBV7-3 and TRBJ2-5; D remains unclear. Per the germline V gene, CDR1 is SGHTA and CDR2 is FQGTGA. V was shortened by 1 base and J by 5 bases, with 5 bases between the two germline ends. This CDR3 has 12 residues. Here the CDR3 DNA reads TGTGCCAGCAGCTTAAGTGGCGAGACCCAGTACTTC. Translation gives CASSLSGETQYF.

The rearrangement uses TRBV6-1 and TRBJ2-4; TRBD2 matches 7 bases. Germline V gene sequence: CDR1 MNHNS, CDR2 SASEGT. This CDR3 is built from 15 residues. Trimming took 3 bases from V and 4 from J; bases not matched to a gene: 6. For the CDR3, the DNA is TGTGCCAGCAGTGAGGGCGGCGGGGGAAAAAACATTCAGTACTTC. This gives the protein CASSEGGGGKNIQYF.

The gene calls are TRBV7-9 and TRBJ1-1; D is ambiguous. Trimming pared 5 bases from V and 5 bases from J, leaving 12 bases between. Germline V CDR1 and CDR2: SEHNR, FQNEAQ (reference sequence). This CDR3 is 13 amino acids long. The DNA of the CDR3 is TGTGCCAGCAGCCCGGAGGGAGTTACTGAAGCTTTCTTT. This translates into CASSPEGVTEAFF.

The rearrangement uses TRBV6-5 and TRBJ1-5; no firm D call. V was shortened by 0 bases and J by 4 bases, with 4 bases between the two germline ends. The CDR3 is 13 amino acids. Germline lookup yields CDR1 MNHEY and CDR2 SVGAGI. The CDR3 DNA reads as TGTGCCAGCAGTTACTCGAGTAATCAGCCCCAGCATTTT. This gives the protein CASSYSSNQPQHF.

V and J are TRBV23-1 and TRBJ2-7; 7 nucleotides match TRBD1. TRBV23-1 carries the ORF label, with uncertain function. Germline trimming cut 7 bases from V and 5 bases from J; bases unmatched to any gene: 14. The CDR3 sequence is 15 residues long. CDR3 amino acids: CASTAPLQGPDEQYF. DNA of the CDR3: TGCGCCAGCACCGCTCCCCTACAGGGGCCGGACGAGCAGTACTTC.

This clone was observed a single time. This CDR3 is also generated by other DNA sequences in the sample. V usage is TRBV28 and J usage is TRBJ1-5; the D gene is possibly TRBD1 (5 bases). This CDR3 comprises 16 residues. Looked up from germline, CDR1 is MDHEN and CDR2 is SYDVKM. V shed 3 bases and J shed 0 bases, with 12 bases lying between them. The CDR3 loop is CASSFSGRDSNQPQHF. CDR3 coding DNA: TGTGCCAGCAGTTTTAGTGGCAGGGATAGCAATCAGCCCCAGCATTTT.

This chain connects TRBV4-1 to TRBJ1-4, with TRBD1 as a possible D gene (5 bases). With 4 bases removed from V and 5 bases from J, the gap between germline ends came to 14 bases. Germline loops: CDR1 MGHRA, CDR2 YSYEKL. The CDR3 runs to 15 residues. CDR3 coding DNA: TGCGCCAGCAGCCGCGTCGGGACTCCAAATGAAAAACTGTTTTTT. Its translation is CASSRVGTPNEKLFF.

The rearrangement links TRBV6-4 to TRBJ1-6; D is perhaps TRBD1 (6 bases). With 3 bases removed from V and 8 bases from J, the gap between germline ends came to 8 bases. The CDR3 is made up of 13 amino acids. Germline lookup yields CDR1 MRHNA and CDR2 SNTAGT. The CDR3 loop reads CASSEAGDSPLHF. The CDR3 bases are TGTGCCAGCAGTGAAGCAGGGGATTCACCCCTCCACTTT.

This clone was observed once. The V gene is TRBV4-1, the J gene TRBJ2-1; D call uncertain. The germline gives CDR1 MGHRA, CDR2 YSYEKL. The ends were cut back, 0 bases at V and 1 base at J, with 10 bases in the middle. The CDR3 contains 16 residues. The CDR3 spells CASSQDEAESYNEQFF. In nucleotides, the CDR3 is TGCGCCAGCAGCCAAGATGAGGCAGAGTCCTACAATGAGCAGTTCTTC.

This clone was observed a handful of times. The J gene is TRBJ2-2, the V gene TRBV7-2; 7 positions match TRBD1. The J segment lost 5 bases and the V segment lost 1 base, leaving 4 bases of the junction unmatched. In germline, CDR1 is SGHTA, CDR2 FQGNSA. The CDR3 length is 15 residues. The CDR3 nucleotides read TGTGCCAGCAGCTTAGTTGCGACAGGGACCGGGGAGCTGTTTTTT. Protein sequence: CASSLVATGTGELFF.

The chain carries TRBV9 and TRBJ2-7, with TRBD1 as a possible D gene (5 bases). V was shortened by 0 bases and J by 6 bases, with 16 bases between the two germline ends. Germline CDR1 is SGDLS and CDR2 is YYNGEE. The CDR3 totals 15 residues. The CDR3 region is CASSVAPDIFGEQYF. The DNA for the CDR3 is TGTGCCAGCAGCGTAGCTCCGGACATCTTCGGCGAGCAGTACTTC.

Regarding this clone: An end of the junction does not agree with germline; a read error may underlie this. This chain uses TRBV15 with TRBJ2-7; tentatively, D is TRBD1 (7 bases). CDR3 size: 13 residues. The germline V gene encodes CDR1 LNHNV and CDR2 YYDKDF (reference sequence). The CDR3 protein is CATSREEGTTGRF. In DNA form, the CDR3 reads TGTGCCACCAGCAGAGAGGAGGGGACGACAGGGAGATTC.

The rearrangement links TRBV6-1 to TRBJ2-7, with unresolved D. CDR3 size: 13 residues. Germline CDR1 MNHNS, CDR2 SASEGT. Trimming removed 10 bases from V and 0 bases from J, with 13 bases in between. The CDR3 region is CATKEHSSYEQYF. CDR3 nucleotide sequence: TGTGCCACAAAGGAACACAGCTCCTACGAGCAGTACTTC.

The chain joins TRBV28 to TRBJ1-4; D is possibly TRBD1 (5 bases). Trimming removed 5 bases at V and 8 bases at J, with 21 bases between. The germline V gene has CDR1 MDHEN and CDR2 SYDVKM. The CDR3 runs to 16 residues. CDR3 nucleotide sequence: TGTGCCAGCAGTCCCCCCCTGGCAGGTCCAGGGGAAAAACTGTTTTTT. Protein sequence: CASSPPLAGPGEKLFF.

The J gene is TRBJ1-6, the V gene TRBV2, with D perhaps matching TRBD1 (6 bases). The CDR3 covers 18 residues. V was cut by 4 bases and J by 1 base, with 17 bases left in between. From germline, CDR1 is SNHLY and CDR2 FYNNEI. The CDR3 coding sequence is TGTGCCAGCAGTGGAGGGGGTCCTGGTAGGTCCTATAATTCACCCCTCCACTTT. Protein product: CASSGGGPGRSYNSPLHF.